Listed below are T cell receptor beta chains from one sample, sequenced in a study of blood T cell repertoires in COVID-19. This table comes from immunoSEQ multiplex PCR, and its TCRdb copy is limited to in-frame clones, with some not included. The data contain about 60,000 clones, 75% to 95% of them singletons. Sequencing used peripheral blood. Receptor source: a man in his 60s with acute or convalescent COVID-19. Each CDR3 is given with its conserved first and last residue. The D gene is left open where the match is weak. Clone size is stated in some rows and not others, as once, few, many or a class when expanded.

cdr3_aa: CASSQDRATERETQYF; cdr3_nt: TGCGCCAGCAGCCAAGATAGGGCAACAGAGCGGGAGACCCAGTACTTC; v_call: TRBV4-3; clone_size: once; j_call: TRBJ2-5; d_call: NA
cdr3_aa: CASSAKQGWGTEAFF; cdr3_nt: TGTGCCAGCAGCGCTAAACAGGGCTGGGGCACTGAAGCTTTCTTT; v_call: TRBV5-4; clone_size: NA; j_call: TRBJ1-1; d_call: NA
cdr3_aa: CASSSGRAETGELFF; cdr3_nt: TGTGCCAGCAGTAGCGGGAGGGCCGAGACCGGGGAGCTGTTTTTT; v_call: TRBV21-1; clone_size: NA; j_call: TRBJ2-2; d_call: NA
cdr3_aa: CASSLAPLGYTF; cdr3_nt: TGTGCCAGCAGTTTGGCCCCGTTGGGCTACACCTTC; v_call: TRBV28; clone_size: NA; j_call: TRBJ1-2; d_call: NA
cdr3_aa: CASRLQGWGQPQHF; cdr3_nt: TGTGCCAGCAGGCTACAGGGGTGGGGGCAGCCCCAGCATTTT; v_call: TRBV28; clone_size: NA; j_call: TRBJ1-5; d_call: TRBD1
cdr3_aa: CASSPTQGAMGYTF; cdr3_nt: TGCGCCAGCAGCCCAACACAGGGCGCGATGGGCTACACCTTC; v_call: TRBV5-1; clone_size: NA; j_call: TRBJ1-2; d_call: NA
cdr3_aa: CASRSSTGNTGELFF; cdr3_nt: TGTGCCAGCAGATCCTCGACAGGAAACACCGGGGAGCTGTTTTTT; v_call: TRBV2; clone_size: NA; j_call: TRBJ2-2; d_call: NA
cdr3_aa: CASSFLRSYEQYF; cdr3_nt: TGTGCCAGCAGTTTTCTTCGGAGCTACGAGCAGTACTTC; v_call: TRBV28; clone_size: once; j_call: TRBJ2-7; d_call: NA
cdr3_aa: CASSDRGGPTDTQYF; cdr3_nt: TGTGCCAGCAGCGACAGGGGGGGGCCCACAGATACGCAGTATTTT; v_call: TRBV3-1/TRBV3-2; clone_size: once; j_call: TRBJ2-3; d_call: TRBD1
cdr3_aa: CASTMTGVGNQPQHF; cdr3_nt: TGTGCCAGCACCATGACAGGGGTAGGCAATCAGCCCCAGCATTTT; v_call: TRBV28; clone_size: few; j_call: TRBJ1-5; d_call: TRBD1
cdr3_aa: CATNGLAGLPSLYGYTF; cdr3_nt: TGTGCCACCAACGGACTAGCGGGACTCCCCTCTCTCTATGGCTACACCTTC; v_call: TRBV24-1; clone_size: NA; j_call: TRBJ1-2; d_call: NA
cdr3_aa: CASSQVTFGERDTGELFF; cdr3_nt: TGCGCCAGCAGCCAAGTAACCTTCGGGGAAAGGGATACCGGGGAGCTGTTTTTT; v_call: TRBV4-1; clone_size: NA; j_call: TRBJ2-2; d_call: NA
cdr3_aa: CASSSPGGGTEAFF; cdr3_nt: TGCGCCAGCAGCTCCCCAGGGGGCGGCACTGAAGCTTTCTTT; v_call: TRBV5-1; clone_size: NA; j_call: TRBJ1-1; d_call: TRBD1
cdr3_aa: CASSPESGLPPETQYF; cdr3_nt: TGTGCCAGCAGCCCCGAGAGCGGACTGCCACCCGAGACCCAGTACTTC; v_call: TRBV7-6; clone_size: NA; j_call: TRBJ2-5; d_call: NA
cdr3_aa: CSVLNRVYEQYF; cdr3_nt: TGCAGCGTTCTGAACAGGGTTTACGAGCAGTACTTC; v_call: TRBV29-1; clone_size: NA; j_call: TRBJ2-7; d_call: NA
cdr3_aa: CASSQERLAGGPYEQYF; cdr3_nt: TGTGCCAGCAGCCAAGAGCGGCTAGCGGGAGGGCCGTACGAGCAGTACTTC; v_call: TRBV3-1/TRBV3-2; clone_size: NA; j_call: TRBJ2-7; d_call: TRBD2
cdr3_aa: CASRSGNGYTF; cdr3_nt: TGTGCCAGTAGATCAGGGAATGGCTACACCTTC; v_call: TRBV19; clone_size: NA; j_call: TRBJ1-2; d_call: NA
cdr3_aa: CASSQGQGGTEAFF; cdr3_nt: TGTGCCAGCTCACAGGGACAGGGGGGCACTGAAGCTTTCTTT; v_call: TRBV18; clone_size: NA; j_call: TRBJ1-1; d_call: TRBD1
cdr3_aa: CASSPPTGGGTGELFF; cdr3_nt: TGTGCCAGCAGTCCCCCGACAGGGGGTGGGACCGGGGAGCTGTTTTTT; v_call: TRBV28; clone_size: once; j_call: TRBJ2-2; d_call: TRBD1
cdr3_aa: CASSQEEPSGFIF; cdr3_nt: TGTGCCAGCAGCCAAGAGGAACCTAGCGGCTTCATATTC; v_call: TRBV3-1/TRBV3-2; clone_size: NA; j_call: TRBJ2-7; d_call: TRBD2
cdr3_aa: CASSQVAGRTDTQYF; cdr3_nt: TGTGCCAGCAGCCAAGTTGCAGGGCGCACAGATACGCAGTATTTT; v_call: TRBV14; clone_size: NA; j_call: TRBJ2-3; d_call: NA
cdr3_aa: CASSPGTSGRASETQYF; cdr3_nt: TGTGCCAGCTCACCCGGGACTAGCGGGAGGGCCTCAGAGACCCAGTACTTC; v_call: TRBV18; clone_size: NA; j_call: TRBJ2-5; d_call: TRBD2